Following are 11 T cell receptor beta chains from one sample sequenced in a study of CD8+ T cells in alopecia areata. Following RNA extraction, reverse transcription yielded cDNA that acted as the sequencing template. The assay was immunoSEQ multiplex PCR, and TCRdb's table has in-frame clones only and misses some. Among 150,000 to 200,000 clones listed, 55% to 65% were seen once. Specimen: CD4+ T cells sorted from blood. The receptors derive from a human donor in good health.

The chain joins TRBV6-6 to TRBJ1-5; D unclear. This CDR3 is built from 13 residues. Trimming stripped 2 bases from V and 7 bases from J, with 9 bases between. The germline V gene encodes CDR1 MNHNY and CDR2 SVGAGI (reference sequence). The CDR3 nucleotides are TGTGCCAGCAGTTACCAAGGTAGCCAGCCCCAGCATTTT. It codes for CASSYQGSQPQHF.

This clone has only a few counts. This chain connects TRBV7-2 to TRBJ1-3; TRBD1 matches at 10 bases. Trimming took 2 bases from V and 13 from J; bases not matched to a gene: 5. Germline V gives CDR1 SGHTA, CDR2 FQGNSA. The CDR3 extends over 13 amino acids. CDR3 nucleotides: TGTGCCAGCAGCTTAACGGGACAGGGGTTAATATATTTT. This sequence encodes CASSLTGQGLIYF.

This rearrangement joins TRBV29-1 to TRBJ2-7; 9 positions match TRBD2. V lost 2 bases and J lost 6; bases outside the gene matches: 5. This CDR3 contains 13 residues. Per the germline V gene, CDR1 is SQVTM and CDR2 is ANQGSEA. The CDR3 region is CSVESKAGGEQYF. CDR3 DNA: TGCAGCGTTGAATCCAAAGCGGGAGGCGAGCAGTACTTC.

This clone was found a few times. This sequence joins TRBV7-8 and TRBJ1-5; no clear D gene. The germline CDR1 and CDR2 sequences are SGHVS and FQNEAQ. V dropped 0 bases and J dropped 7 bases, with 4 bases sitting between them. This CDR3 region has 12 residues. The CDR3 reads CASSLAGQPQHF. In DNA, the CDR3 is TGTGCCAGCAGCTTAGCCGGCCAGCCCCAGCATTTT.

With regard to this clone: Distinct nucleotide sequences in the sample also encode this CDR3. The chain recombines TRBV27 with TRBJ2-4; D perhaps matches TRBD1 (6 bases). V lost 6 bases and J lost 1, with 10 bases in between. This CDR3 region has 14 residues. CDR1 and CDR2 (germline): MNHEY, SMNVEV (reference sequence). CDR3 loop: CASSVQGAKNIQYF. The DNA of the CDR3 is TGTGCCAGCAGCGTACAGGGCGCCAAAAACATTCAGTACTTC.

This clone has just one count. V and J are TRBV6-6 and TRBJ2-5; a weak D match, TRBD1 (5 bases). The CDR3 length is 11 residues. V lost 7 bases and J lost 4, with 7 bases in between. Germline V gene lookup returns CDR1 MNHNY and CDR2 SVGAGI (reference sequence). The CDR3 reads CASTGSETQYF. The CDR3 DNA is TGTGCCAGCACAGGGTCAGAGACCCAGTACTTC.

The chain joins TRBV2 to TRBJ2-1, with D uncertain. Trimming took off 3 bases at V and 7 bases at J, with 10 bases between the two ends. CDR1 SNHLY and CDR2 FYNNEI come from the germline V gene. The CDR3 is 13 amino acids. The CDR3 is CASSDTLGNEQFF. CDR3 nucleotides: TGTGCCAGCAGTGACACTTTGGGGAATGAGCAGTTCTTC.

This clone was found a few times. The gene calls are TRBV4-1 and TRBJ1-5, with a possible D match to TRBD1 (5 bases). Germline V gives CDR1 MGHRA, CDR2 YSYEKL. The CDR3 totals 15 residues. V dropped 8 bases and J dropped 1 base, with 15 bases sitting between them. CDR3 in amino acids: CASGDMQGSNQPQHF. The CDR3 coding sequence is TGCGCCAGCGGAGACATGCAGGGAAGCAATCAGCCCCAGCATTTT.

In this sample, this clone turned up a few times. This chain connects TRBV7-9 to TRBJ2-5; D is unclear. The CDR3 sequence is 13 residues long. V lost 1 base to trimming and J lost 1 base, with 4 bases between them. Per the germline V gene, CDR1 is SEHNR and CDR2 is FQNEAQ (reference sequence). Written as DNA, the CDR3 is TGTGCCAGCAGCTTAGAGGTCCAAGAGACCCAGTACTTC. It specifies CASSLEVQETQYF.

This clone was picked up a small number of times. The chain links TRBV5-1 to TRBJ2-2; D call uncertain. V lost 0 bases to trimming and J lost 5 bases, with 8 bases between them. The CDR3 consists of 14 residues. Germline V gene lookup returns CDR1 SGHRS and CDR2 YFSETQ. As DNA, the CDR3 is TGCGCCAGCAGCTTGGAATATGCAACCGGGGAGCTGTTTTTT. Amino acid sequence: CASSLEYATGELFF.

This clone was observed a few times. The V call is TRBV7-9, the J call TRBJ1-3; a possible D gene is TRBD1 (5 bases). The germline V gene encodes CDR1 SEHNR and CDR2 FQNEAQ (reference sequence). The germline V and J ends were trimmed by 1 base and 0 bases, with 10 bases remaining between them. The CDR3 is 16 residues long. DNA for the CDR3: TGTGCCAGCAGCTTAGGGGGACGGTTCTCTGGAAACACCATATATTTT. Translation gives CASSLGGRFSGNTIYF. Using reference TRBV7-9 and TRBJ1-3 for the parts outside the CDR3, the full variable domain is DTGVSQNPRHKITKRGQNVTFRCDPISEHNRLYWYRQTLGQGPEFLTYFQNEAQLEKSRLLSDRFSAERPKGSFSTLEIQRTEQGDSAMYLCASSLGGRFSGNTIYFGEGSWLTVV.